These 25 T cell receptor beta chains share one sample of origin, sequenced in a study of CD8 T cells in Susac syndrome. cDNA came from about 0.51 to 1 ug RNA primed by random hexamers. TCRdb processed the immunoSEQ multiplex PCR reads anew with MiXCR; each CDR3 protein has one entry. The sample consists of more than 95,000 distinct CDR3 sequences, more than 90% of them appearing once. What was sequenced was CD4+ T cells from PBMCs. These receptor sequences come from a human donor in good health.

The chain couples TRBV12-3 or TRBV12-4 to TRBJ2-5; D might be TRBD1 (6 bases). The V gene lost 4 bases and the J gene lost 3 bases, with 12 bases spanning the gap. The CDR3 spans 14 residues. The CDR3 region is CASSSWDNEETQYF. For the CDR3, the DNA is TGTGCCAGCAGTTCCTGGGACAACGAAGAGACCCAGTACTTC.

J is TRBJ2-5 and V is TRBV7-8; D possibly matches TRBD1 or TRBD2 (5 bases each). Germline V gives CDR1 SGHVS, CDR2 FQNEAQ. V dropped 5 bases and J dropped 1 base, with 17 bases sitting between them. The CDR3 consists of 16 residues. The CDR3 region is CASSRDPQGPQETQYF. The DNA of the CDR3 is TGTGCCAGCAGCCGGGACCCCCAAGGGCCCCAAGAGACCCAGTACTTC.

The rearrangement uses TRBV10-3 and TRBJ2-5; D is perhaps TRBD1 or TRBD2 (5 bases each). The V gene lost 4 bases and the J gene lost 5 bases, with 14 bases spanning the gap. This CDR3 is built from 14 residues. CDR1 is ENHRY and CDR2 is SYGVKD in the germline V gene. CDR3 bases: TGTGCCATCAGTGCTTCCGGGACGTCGGAGACCCAGTACTTC. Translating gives CAISASGTSETQYF.

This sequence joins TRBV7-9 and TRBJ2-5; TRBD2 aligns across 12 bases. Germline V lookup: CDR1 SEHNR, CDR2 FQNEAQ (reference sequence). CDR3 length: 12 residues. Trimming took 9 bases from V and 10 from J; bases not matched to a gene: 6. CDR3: CASRLAGEDQYF. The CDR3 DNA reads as TGTGCCAGTCGACTAGCGGGAGAGGACCAGTACTTC. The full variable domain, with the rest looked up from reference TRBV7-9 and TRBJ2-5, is DTGVSQNPRHKITKRGQNVTFRCDPISEHNRLYWYRQTLGQGPEFLTYFQNEAQLEKSRLLSDRFSAERPKGSFSTLEIQRTEQGDSAMYLCASRLAGEDQYFGPGTRLLVL.

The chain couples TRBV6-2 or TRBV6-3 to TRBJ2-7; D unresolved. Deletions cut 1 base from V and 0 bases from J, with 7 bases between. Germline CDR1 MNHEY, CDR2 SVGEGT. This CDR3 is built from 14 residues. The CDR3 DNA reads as TGTGCCAGCAGTTACTACGGACCCTCCTACGAGCAGTACTTC. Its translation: CASSYYGPSYEQYF.

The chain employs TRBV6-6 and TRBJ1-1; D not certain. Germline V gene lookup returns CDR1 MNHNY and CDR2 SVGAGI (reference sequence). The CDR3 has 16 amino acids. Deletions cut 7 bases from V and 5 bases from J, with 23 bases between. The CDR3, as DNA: TGTGCCAGCACCAAGAGTCCGGGCCCTCAAGAAACTGAAGCTTTCTTT. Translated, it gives CASTKSPGPQETEAFF.

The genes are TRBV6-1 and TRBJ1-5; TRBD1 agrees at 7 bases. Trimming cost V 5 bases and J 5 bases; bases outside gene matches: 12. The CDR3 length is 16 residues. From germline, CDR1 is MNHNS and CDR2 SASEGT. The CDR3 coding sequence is TGTGCCAGCAGTCGAGTACGGACAGGAAGGGATCAGCCCCAGCATTTT. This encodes CASSRVRTGRDQPQHF.

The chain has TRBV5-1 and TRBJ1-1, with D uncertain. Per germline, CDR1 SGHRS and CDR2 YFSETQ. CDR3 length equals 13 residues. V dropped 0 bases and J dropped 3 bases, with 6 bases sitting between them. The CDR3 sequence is CASSLEGHTEAFF. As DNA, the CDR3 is TGCGCCAGCAGCTTGGAAGGGCACACTGAAGCTTTCTTT.

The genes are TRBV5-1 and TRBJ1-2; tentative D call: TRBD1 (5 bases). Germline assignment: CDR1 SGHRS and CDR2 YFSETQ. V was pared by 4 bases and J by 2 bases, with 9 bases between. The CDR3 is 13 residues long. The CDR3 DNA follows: TGCGCCAGCAGCAAGACAGACAACTATGGCTACACCTTC. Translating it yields CASSKTDNYGYTF.

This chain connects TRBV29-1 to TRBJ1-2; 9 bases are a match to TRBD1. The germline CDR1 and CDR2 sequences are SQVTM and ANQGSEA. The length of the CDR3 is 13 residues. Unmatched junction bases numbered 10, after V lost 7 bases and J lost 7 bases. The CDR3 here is CSAQGDRDFGYTF. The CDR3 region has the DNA TGCAGCGCCCAAGGGGACAGGGATTTTGGCTACACCTTC.

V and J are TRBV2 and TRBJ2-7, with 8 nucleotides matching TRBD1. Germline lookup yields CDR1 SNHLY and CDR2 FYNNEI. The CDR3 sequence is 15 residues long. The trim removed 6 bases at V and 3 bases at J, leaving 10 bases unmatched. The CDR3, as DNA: TGTGCCAGCAGACTACAGGGGGGAATAGGCTACGAGCAGTACTTC. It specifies CASRLQGGIGYEQYF. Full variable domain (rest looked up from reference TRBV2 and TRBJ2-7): EPEVTQTPSHQVTQMGQEVILRCVPISNHLYFYWYRQILGQKVEFLVSFYNNEISEKSEIFDDQFSVERPDGSNFTLKIRSTKLEDSAMYFCASRLQGGIGYEQYFGPGTRLTVT.

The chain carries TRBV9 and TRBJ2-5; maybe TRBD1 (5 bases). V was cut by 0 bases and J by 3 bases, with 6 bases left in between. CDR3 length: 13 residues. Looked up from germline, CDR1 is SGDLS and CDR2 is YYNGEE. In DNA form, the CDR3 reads TGTGCCAGCAGCGTAGGGGGCGAAGAGACCCAGTACTTC. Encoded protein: CASSVGGEETQYF.

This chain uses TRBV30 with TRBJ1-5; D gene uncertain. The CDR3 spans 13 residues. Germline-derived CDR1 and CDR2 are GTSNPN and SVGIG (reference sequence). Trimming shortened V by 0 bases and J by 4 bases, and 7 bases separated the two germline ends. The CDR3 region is CAWSVGGNQPQHF. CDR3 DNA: TGTGCCTGGAGTGTTGGCGGGAATCAGCCCCAGCATTTT.

The CDR3, as DNA: TGCAGCGTTGAAGACGTCGAGGGATCTGAAGCTTTCTTT. Its protein product is CSVEDVEGSEAFF. V is TRBV29-1 and J is TRBJ1-1, with unresolved D. CDR3 size: 13 residues. Trimming pared 0 bases from V and 6 bases from J, leaving 11 bases between. The germline V gene has CDR1 SQVTM and CDR2 ANQGSEA.

The DNA of the CDR3 is TGTGCCAGCAGTTTAGTAGCTACCCTCTCCTACGAGCAGTACTTC. It yields the protein CASSLVATLSYEQYF. The rearrangement links TRBV12-3 or TRBV12-4 to TRBJ2-7; D ambiguous. V gave up 1 base and J gave up 0 bases, with 10 bases separating them. The CDR3 contains 15 residues.

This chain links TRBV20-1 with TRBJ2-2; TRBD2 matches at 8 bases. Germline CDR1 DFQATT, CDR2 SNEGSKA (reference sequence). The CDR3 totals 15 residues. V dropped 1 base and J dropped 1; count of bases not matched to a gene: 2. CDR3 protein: CSARGTSWNTGELFF. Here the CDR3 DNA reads TGCAGTGCTAGAGGGACTAGCTGGAACACCGGGGAGCTGTTTTTT.

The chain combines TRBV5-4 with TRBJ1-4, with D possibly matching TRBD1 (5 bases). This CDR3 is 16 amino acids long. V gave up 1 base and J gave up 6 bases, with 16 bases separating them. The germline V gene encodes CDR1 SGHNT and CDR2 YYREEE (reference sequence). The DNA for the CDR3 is TGTGCCAGCAGCTTGTTCCCCCTCGGGGGGGATGAAAAACTGTTTTTT. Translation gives CASSLFPLGGDEKLFF.

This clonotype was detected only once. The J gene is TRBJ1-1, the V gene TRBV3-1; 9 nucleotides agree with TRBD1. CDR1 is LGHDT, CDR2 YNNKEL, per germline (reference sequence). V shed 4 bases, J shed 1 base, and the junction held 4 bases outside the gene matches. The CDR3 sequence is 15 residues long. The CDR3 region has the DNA TGTGCCAGCAGCCTCACGGGACAGGGGAACACTGAAGCTTTCTTT. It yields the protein CASSLTGQGNTEAFF.

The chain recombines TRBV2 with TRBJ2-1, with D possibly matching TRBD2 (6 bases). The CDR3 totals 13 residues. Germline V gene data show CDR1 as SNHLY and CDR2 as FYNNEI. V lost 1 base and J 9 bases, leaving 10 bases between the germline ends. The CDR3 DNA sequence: TGTGCCAGCAGTGAAGGGGGACTTATTGAGCAGTTCTTC. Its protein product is CASSEGGLIEQFF.

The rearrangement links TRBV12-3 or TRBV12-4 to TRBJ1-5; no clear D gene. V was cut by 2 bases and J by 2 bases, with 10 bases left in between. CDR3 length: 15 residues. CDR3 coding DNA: TGTGCCAGCAGTTTACCCAGGCGCGGCAATCAGCCCCAGCATTTT. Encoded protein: CASSLPRRGNQPQHF.

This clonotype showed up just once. The CDR3 sequence is CASSLHKTGWETQYF. The CDR3, as DNA: TGTGCCAGCAGCCTCCATAAGACAGGGTGGGAGACCCAGTACTTC. The rearrangement joins TRBV11-2 to TRBJ2-5; 7 bases line up with TRBD1. The CDR3 consists of 15 residues. In germline, CDR1 is SGHAT, CDR2 FQNNGV. Trimming took 5 bases from V and 5 from J; bases not matched to a gene: 11.

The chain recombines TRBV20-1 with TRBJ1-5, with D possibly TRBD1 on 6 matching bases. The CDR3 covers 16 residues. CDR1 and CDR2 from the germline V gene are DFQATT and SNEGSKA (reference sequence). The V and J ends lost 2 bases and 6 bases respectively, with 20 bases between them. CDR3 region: CSARSVQGVGVQPQHF. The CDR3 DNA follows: TGCAGTGCTAGATCGGTACAGGGAGTGGGTGTTCAGCCCCAGCATTTT.

The CDR3 reads CASSLEPGVDTQYF. CDR3 bases: TGTGCCAGCAGCTTGGAACCGGGGGTGGATACGCAGTATTTT. The chain combines TRBV7-2 with TRBJ2-3, with D possibly being TRBD2 (6 bases). Germline V gives CDR1 SGHTA, CDR2 FQGNSA. Between the trimmed V and J ends, which lost 3 bases and 6 bases, there was a span of 13 bases. This CDR3 spans 14 amino acids.

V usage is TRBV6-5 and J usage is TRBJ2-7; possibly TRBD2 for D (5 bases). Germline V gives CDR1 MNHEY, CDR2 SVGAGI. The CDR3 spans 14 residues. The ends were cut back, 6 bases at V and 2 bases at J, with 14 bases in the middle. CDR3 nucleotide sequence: TGTGCCAGCAGCCGGACTCTTGAACCCTACGAGCAGTACTTC. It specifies CASSRTLEPYEQYF.

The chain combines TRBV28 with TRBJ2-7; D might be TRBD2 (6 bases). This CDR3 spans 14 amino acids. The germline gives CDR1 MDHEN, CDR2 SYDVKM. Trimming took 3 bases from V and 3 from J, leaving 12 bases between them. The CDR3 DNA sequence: TGTGCCAGCAGTTTGCGCGGGATAAGCTACGAGCAGTACTTC. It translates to CASSLRGISYEQYF.